A selection of T cell receptor beta chains follows, all from one sample in a study of T cell responses to AZD1222 COVID-19 vaccine. TCRdb keeps only in-frame clones here, not all; method: immunoSEQ multiplex PCR. Of approximately 89,000 clones in the sample, approximately 86% are singletons; the top ten hold 5.6%. Sequencing used peripheral blood, obtained 28 days after the second AZD1222 dose. The receptors originated from an adult who received the AZD1222 COVID-19 vaccine. The CDR3 runs from the conserved cysteine through the conserved F or W. The D gene is left open where the match is weak. The listing skips clone size in some rows; elsewhere it reads once, few, many or a size class.

>-|TRBV5-4|-|TRBJ2-5
TGTGCCAGCAGCCCTGGGGGCACGGCGGGGAGTGTGGAGACCCAGTACTTC
CASSPGGTAGSVETQYF
>-|TRBV2|few|TRBJ2-7
TGTGCCAGCAGTGGACAGACTTCCTACGAGCAGTACTTC
CASSGQTSYEQYF
>-|TRBV28|-|TRBJ1-1
TGTGCCAGCAGTTTGTTTCGATTAGTGGGGACGAACACTGAAGCTTTCTTT
CASSLFRLVGTNTEAFF
>-|TRBV5-8|-|TRBJ1-4
TGTGCCAGCAGCAGAGGCCGGGGGGTATTACGGACTCAACTGTTTTTT
CASSRGRGVLRTQLFF
>TRBD2|TRBV5-1|-|TRBJ2-3
TGCGCCAGCAGCCTGGGGACTAGCGGGAGGGTTGGAGATACGCAGTATTTT
CASSLGTSGRVGDTQYF
>-|TRBV6-5|-|TRBJ1-4
TGTGCCAGCATTCTCGGGGGCGCAACTAATGAAAAACTGTTTTTT
CASILGGATNEKLFF
>TRBD2|TRBV3-1/TRBV3-2|-|TRBJ2-2
TGTGCCAGCAGCCAAGGGACTAGCGGGCGGATCGGGGAGCTGTTTTTT
CASSQGTSGRIGELFF
>-|TRBV18|-|TRBJ1-3
TGTGCCAGCTCACCAACGGGGGGCTCTGGAAACACCATATATTTT
CASSPTGGSGNTIYF
>-|TRBV2|once|TRBJ2-2
TGTGCCAGCTCCCTGGGGAGCAGTGACCTCACCGGGGAGCTGTTTTTT
CASSLGSSDLTGELFF
>TRBD1|TRBV10-2|once|TRBJ2-1
TGCGCCAGCAGGAGGGGGACAGGGGGTTTGAATGAGCAGTTCTTC
CASRRGTGGLNEQFF
>TRBD1|TRBV19|-|TRBJ2-7
TGTGCCAGTATGGGGACAGCTAACTACGAGCAGTACTTC
CASMGTANYEQYF
>TRBD2|TRBV7-6|-|TRBJ2-7
TGTGCCAGCAGCCTTAGGGGGCGGGAGGGCGCCGAGCAGTACTTC
CASSLRGREGAEQYF
>TRBD2|TRBV7-3|-|TRBJ2-3
TGTGCCAGCAAAGCGGGAGGGCGGGCAGATACGCAGTATTTT
CASKAGGRADTQYF
>-|TRBV6-6|-|TRBJ1-2
TGTGCCAGCAGTAATGCAGGGTTGGAAGGCTACACCTTC
CASSNAGLEGYTF
>TRBD1|TRBV5-1|-|TRBJ1-1
TGCGCCAGCAGCTTGGCGGGACAGCGTAACACTGAAGCTTTCTTT
CASSLAGQRNTEAFF
>-|TRBV18|-|TRBJ1-1
TGTGCCAGCTCACCCGCGAGTGGGGGAGGAACTGAAGCTTTCTTT
CASSPASGGGTEAFF
>-|TRBV27|-|TRBJ2-1
TGTGCCAGCAGTTTAGAGGGGAATGAGCAGTTCTTC
CASSLEGNEQFF
>-|TRBV6-5|-|TRBJ1-1
TGTGCCAGCAGTTACAGGGGCGCCCCGCGGAACACTGAAGCTTTCTTT
CASSYRGAPRNTEAFF
>-|TRBV15|-|TRBJ2-5
TGTGCCACCAGCAGAGACAGGTACCAAGAGACCCAGTACTTC
CATSRDRYQETQYF
>TRBD2|TRBV28|-|TRBJ2-3
TGTGCCAGCACCCCACTAGCGGGGGGTCTCACAGATACGCAGTATTTT
CASTPLAGGLTDTQYF
>TRBD1|TRBV5-1|once|TRBJ1-4
TGCGCCAGCAGGGACACAGGGGGCGCAGGGGAAAAACTGTTTTTT
CASRDTGGAGEKLFF
>-|TRBV5-6|-|TRBJ1-1
TGTGCCAGCAGCTTGGCCCTGGGCACATCGAACACTGAAGCTTTCTTT
CASSLALGTSNTEAFF
>-|TRBV10-3|once|TRBJ1-3
TGTGCCATCAGTGCGGGATCGGACCGCCGCTCTGGAAACACCATATATTTT
CAISAGSDRRSGNTIYF